These 17 T cell receptor beta chains were all obtained from the same sample, sequenced in a study of blood T cell repertoires in COVID-19 (TCRdb year 2020). The library was generated by the immunoSEQ multiplex PCR assay. TCRdb retrieved this table from immuneACCESS and kept in-frame rearrangements only. Not all clones are present; in checked studies, unresolved V genes account for under half, and no reason is known for the remainder. The sample table contains around 130,000 clones; only one count was recorded for approximately 83% of them. The top ten clonotypes cover about 16% of the sample. The sample comprised peripheral blood. All receptors derive from a woman aged 45-59 years who had recovered from COVID-19.

The gene calls are TRBV3-1 (or the pseudogene TRBV3-2) and TRBJ2-1, with 13 nucleotides matching TRBD2. Trimming cost V 4 bases and J 6 bases; bases outside gene matches: 3. This CDR3 is 15 amino acids long. Germline CDR1 reads LGHDT; CDR2 reads YNNKEL (reference sequence). The CDR3 sequence: CASSLLAGGGNEQFF. The CDR3 DNA reads TGTGCCAGCAGCCTACTAGCGGGGGGGGGCAATGAGCAGTTCTTC.

The gene calls are TRBV7-2 and TRBJ2-7, with TRBD1 identical over 7 bases. The germline CDR1 and CDR2 sequences are SGHTA and FQGNSA. This CDR3 is built from 14 residues. V lost 5 bases to trimming and J lost 3 bases; unmatched junction nucleotides: 7. The CDR3 sequence: CASSNGQAHYEQYF. Here the CDR3 DNA reads TGTGCCAGCAGCAACGGACAGGCTCACTACGAGCAGTACTTC.

This chain joins TRBV19 and TRBJ1-1; D gene unclear. The length of the CDR3 is 13 residues. Trimming took 6 bases from V and 0 from J, leaving 8 bases between them. Germline lookup yields CDR1 LNHDA and CDR2 SQIVND (reference sequence). CDR3 bases: TGTGCCAGTAGAGATCAGTTGAACACTGAAGCTTTCTTT. Amino acids: CASRDQLNTEAFF.

V gene TRBV4-2 combines with J gene TRBJ2-7; 9 bases match TRBD1. V gave up 0 bases and J gave up 1 base; unmatched junction bases: 7. There are 17 residues in the CDR3. Looked up from germline, CDR1 is LGHNA and CDR2 is YNFKEQ. CDR3 sequence reads: CASSQDQLQGASYEQYF. CDR3 DNA: TGTGCCAGCAGCCAAGATCAATTACAGGGGGCTTCCTACGAGCAGTACTTC.

The rearrangement joins TRBV30 to TRBJ1-1; TRBD1 is a possible D gene (5 bases). The length of the CDR3 is 11 residues. Germline V gene lookup returns CDR1 GTSNPN and CDR2 SVGIG (reference sequence). With 1 base removed from V and 9 bases from J, the gap between germline ends came to 9 bases. CDR3 protein: CAWSGPGKAFF. The CDR3 nucleotides read TGTGCCTGGAGTGGTCCAGGGAAAGCTTTCTTT.

The rearrangement joins TRBV2 to TRBJ2-7; possible D gene TRBD1, 5 bases. Trimming stripped 3 bases from V and 2 bases from J, with 8 bases between. Per germline, CDR1 SNHLY and CDR2 FYNNEI. CDR3 length equals 13 residues. The CDR3 region is CASSDPGTYEQYF. The DNA for the CDR3 is TGTGCCAGCAGTGACCCAGGGACCTACGAGCAGTACTTC. The whole variable domain, remainder taken from reference TRBV2 and TRBJ2-7, is EPEVTQTPSHQVTQMGQEVILRCVPISNHLYFYWYRQILGQKVEFLVSFYNNEISEKSEIFDDQFSVERPDGSNFTLKIRSTKLEDSAMYFCASSDPGTYEQYFGPGTRLTVT.

The chain has TRBV19 and TRBJ1-1; D gene uncertain. Germline V gene sequence: CDR1 LNHDA, CDR2 SQIVND (reference sequence). Trimming took 6 bases from V and 0 from J, leaving 8 bases between them. The CDR3 length is 13 residues. Written as DNA, the CDR3 is TGTGCCAGTAGGGGCACAGTGAACACTGAAGCTTTCTTT. Protein sequence: CASRGTVNTEAFF.

The chain has TRBV5-1 and TRBJ1-5; 8 positions match TRBD1. Trimming at V came to 0 bases and at J to 5 bases, leaving 4 bases not matched to a gene. The CDR3 loop spans 15 amino acids. CDR1 is SGHRS, CDR2 YFSETQ, per germline. CDR3 sequence: CASSLGAGGDQPQHF. CDR3 DNA: TGCGCCAGCAGCTTGGGAGCAGGGGGCGATCAGCCCCAGCATTTT.

This CDR3 is CASQGAAKNIQYF. As DNA, the CDR3 is TGTGCCAGCCAGGGGGCGGCCAAAAACATTCAGTACTTC. This sequence joins TRBV19 and TRBJ2-4, with 8 bases lining up with TRBD1. The CDR3 is 13 residues long. From germline, CDR1 is LNHDA and CDR2 SQIVND (reference sequence). Unmatched junction bases numbered 2, after V lost 9 bases and J lost 1 base. The complete variable domain, with remaining parts taken from reference TRBV19 and TRBJ2-4, reads DGGITQSPKYLFRKEGQNVTLSCEQNLNHDAMYWYRQDPGQGLRLIYYSQIVNDFQKGDIAEGYSVSREKKESFPLTVTSAQKNPTAFYLCASQGAAKNIQYFGAGTRLSVL.

The rearrangement uses TRBV5-4 and TRBJ1-3; 7 nucleotides align to TRBD1. The V segment lost 7 bases and the J segment 4 bases; nucleotides outside the gene matches: 8. Germline V gives CDR1 SGHNT, CDR2 YYREEE (reference sequence). The CDR3 is 14 residues long. CDR3 bases: TGTGCCAGCGGGCCAGGGGGTTCCGGAAACACCATATATTTT. Amino acid sequence: CASGPGGSGNTIYF.

The rearrangement uses TRBV18 and TRBJ2-2; 8 bases align to TRBD1. Germline V lookup: CDR1 KGHSH, CDR2 LQKENI. The CDR3 runs to 15 residues. V was pared by 3 bases and J by 2 bases, with 2 bases of the junction left unmatched. The chain's CDR3 is CASSPQGANTGELFF. The CDR3 DNA reads TGTGCCAGCTCACCCCAGGGGGCTAACACCGGGGAGCTGTTTTTT.

The V call is TRBV19, the J call TRBJ2-3; a weak D match, TRBD1 (5 bases). Trimming pared 3 bases from V and 0 bases from J, leaving 7 bases between. The germline V gene encodes CDR1 LNHDA and CDR2 SQIVND (reference sequence). The CDR3 consists of 14 residues. The CDR3 sequence: CASSIGASTDTQYF. The CDR3 DNA reads TGTGCCAGTAGTATTGGGGCTAGCACAGATACGCAGTATTTT.

This CDR3 is CASSFGLAGPINEQFF. CDR3 nucleotides: TGTGCCAGCAGTTTCGGGCTAGCGGGGCCAATCAATGAGCAGTTCTTC. This sequence joins TRBV7-9 and TRBJ2-1; 9 positions agree with TRBD2. This CDR3 comprises 16 residues. J gave up 6 bases and V 6 bases, and 12 bases lay outside the gene matches. Germline CDR1 SEHNR, CDR2 FQNEAQ (reference sequence).

The chain combines TRBV18 with TRBJ1-1; D is unresolved. Germline CDR1 KGHSH, CDR2 LQKENI. The CDR3 totals 13 residues. Trimming removed 4 bases from V and 4 bases from J, with 10 bases in between. For the CDR3, the DNA is TGTGCCAGCTCACGACTTGGAGCCACTGAAGCTTTCTTT. The encoded protein is CASSRLGATEAFF.

The rearrangement links TRBV6-5 to TRBJ1-1, with D possibly being TRBD1 (6 bases). V lost 2 bases and J lost 7, with 14 bases in between. CDR1 MNHEY and CDR2 SVGAGI come from the germline V gene. The CDR3 loop spans 14 amino acids. The CDR3 sequence is CASSYEGGRGEAFF. The CDR3 DNA follows: TGTGCCAGCAGTTACGAGGGGGGGAGGGGTGAAGCTTTCTTT.

This chain uses TRBV11-3 with TRBJ1-1, with D unclear. Trimming took 5 bases from V and 6 from J, leaving 19 bases between them. This CDR3 is 15 amino acids long. Germline V gene data show CDR1 as SGHNT and CDR2 as YENEEA. The CDR3 reads CASSPPNMFTPEAFF. The CDR3 nucleotides read TGTGCCAGCAGCCCTCCAAACATGTTTACCCCTGAAGCTTTCTTT.

V and J are TRBV4-2 and TRBJ2-7; 10 bases are a match to TRBD1. The CDR3 totals 14 residues. Per the germline V gene, CDR1 is LGHNA and CDR2 is YNFKEQ. With 3 bases clipped from V and 5 bases from J, the junction kept 4 bases outside the gene matches. The CDR3 reads CASSHPDRGHEQYF. CDR3 bases: TGTGCCAGCAGCCATCCCGACAGGGGGCACGAGCAGTACTTC.